The 32 T cell receptor beta chains below were found in one sample sequenced in a study of long-term antiretroviral therapy in people with HIV. Assay version v3.0 of immunoSEQ was used, and it was run at survey level. Sequencing was performed with immunoSEQ multiplex PCR; in TCRdb, only in-frame clones are kept and a portion is missing. Of about 23,000 clones listed, roughly four fifths were seen once; the top ten hold approximately 5%. The source material was unsorted PBMCs, sampled 0.3 years after starting antiretroviral therapy. The receptors here all came from a man aged 45-65 years with HIV.

The genes are TRBV2 and TRBJ2-1, with TRBD1 identical over 9 bases. CDR3 length: 13 residues. Trimming cost V 9 bases and J 5 bases; bases outside gene matches: 5. The V gene's germline CDR1 is SNHLY and CDR2 FYNNEI. The CDR3 DNA is TGTGCCAGGCTCCGGGACAGGGACAATGAGCAGTTCTTC. Residues: CARLRDRDNEQFF.

The chain joins TRBV30 to TRBJ2-2; TRBD2 agrees at 8 bases. The length of the CDR3 is 15 residues. J gave up 6 bases and V 0 bases, and 6 bases lay outside the gene matches. Looked up from germline, CDR1 is GTSNPN and CDR2 is SVGIG (reference sequence). This chain's CDR3 is CAWSVSGRGSGELFF. For the CDR3, the DNA is TGTGCCTGGAGTGTAAGCGGGAGAGGTTCCGGGGAGCTGTTTTTT.

The rearrangement links TRBV5-5 to TRBJ1-1; D call uncertain. The V gene's germline CDR1 is SGHKS and CDR2 YYEKEE (reference sequence). This CDR3 comprises 15 residues. V was shortened by 0 bases and J by 1 base, with 10 bases between the two germline ends. Here the CDR3 DNA reads TGTGCCAGCAGCTTGGCATCATCTCCGAACACTGAAGCTTTCTTT. Translation gives CASSLASSPNTEAFF.

J is TRBJ2-3 and V is TRBV15; D unresolved. Per the germline V gene, CDR1 is LNHNV and CDR2 is YYDKDF (reference sequence). Trimming removed 0 bases from V and 0 bases from J, with 7 bases in between. The CDR3 has 15 residues. CDR3 region: CATSRDSYSTDTQYF. As DNA, the CDR3 is TGTGCCACCAGCAGAGATAGTTACAGCACAGATACGCAGTATTTT.

The chain combines TRBV11-2 with TRBJ2-5; the match to TRBD2 covers 7 bases. The germline V gene has CDR1 SGHAT and CDR2 FQNNGV. The CDR3 consists of 14 residues. The ends lost 1 base at V and 1 base at J; junction bases unmatched: 0. CDR3 nucleotides: TGTGCCAGCAGCTTAGGGGGGGGCCAAGAGACCCAGTACTTC. Translated: CASSLGGGQETQYF.

The J gene is TRBJ1-4, the V gene TRBV4-3; no firm D call. CDR3 length equals 13 residues. Germline V lookup: CDR1 LGHNA, CDR2 YSLEER. V gave up 1 base and J gave up 8 bases, with 8 bases separating them. CDR3 protein: CASSQASQEKLFF. CDR3 nucleotide sequence: TGCGCCAGCAGCCAAGCCTCCCAGGAAAAACTGTTTTTT.

The V call is TRBV19, the J call TRBJ2-4; D is undetermined. Trimming stripped 1 base from V and 9 bases from J, with 7 bases between. This CDR3 spans 12 amino acids. The germline gives CDR1 LNHDA, CDR2 SQIVND (reference sequence). The CDR3 region has the DNA TGTGCCAGTAGTATAGGGAAGAGCATTCAGTACTTC. Translating it yields CASSIGKSIQYF.

This sequence joins TRBV12-5 and TRBJ1-1; D call uncertain. V was trimmed by 0 bases and J by 5 bases, leaving 13 bases between them. Germline CDR1 LGHNT, CDR2 FRNRAP. The CDR3 extends over 15 amino acids. This CDR3 is CASGLVLYRSTEAFF. The CDR3 DNA sequence: TGTGCTAGTGGTTTGGTACTCTACCGGAGTACTGAAGCTTTCTTT.

J is TRBJ2-7 and V is TRBV6-5; D not certain. This CDR3 comprises 13 residues. In germline, CDR1 is MNHEY, CDR2 SVGAGI. Trimming stripped 4 bases from V and 0 bases from J, with 7 bases between. This CDR3 reads CASSLQSSYEQYF. The CDR3 DNA reads TGTGCCAGCAGTTTACAGAGCTCCTACGAGCAGTACTTC.

This clone has only one observation. The chain links TRBV4-3 to TRBJ2-7; 10 bases line up with TRBD1. Unmatched junction bases numbered 10, after V lost 3 bases and J lost 5 bases. The CDR3 consists of 16 residues. CDR1 and CDR2 from the germline V gene are LGHNA and YSLEER. Written as DNA, the CDR3 is TGCGCCAGCAGCCAGGCCGGGGCGGGACAGGGGCACGAGCAGTACTTC. It encodes CASSQAGAGQGHEQYF.

The rearrangement uses TRBV14 and TRBJ1-6, with 8 bases fitting TRBD1. With 3 bases clipped from V and 9 bases from J, the junction kept 7 bases outside the gene matches. Per germline, CDR1 SGHDN and CDR2 FVKESK. The CDR3 length is 15 residues. The CDR3 nucleotides are TGTGCCAGCAGCCAGGGACAGGTATCGGGTTCACCCCTCCACTTT. Translation: CASSQGQVSGSPLHF.

Only a few counts were recorded for this clone. The rearrangement links TRBV9 to TRBJ1-2; maybe TRBD1 (5 bases). CDR1 SGDLS and CDR2 YYNGEE come from the germline V gene. The V end lost 0 bases, the J end lost 2 bases, and 5 bases lay between the germline ends. This CDR3 has 13 residues. The CDR3 reads CASSVGQNYGYTF. The CDR3 DNA reads TGTGCCAGCAGCGTAGGACAGAACTATGGCTACACCTTC.

V usage is TRBV10-3 and J usage is TRBJ2-7, with 11 bases aligning to TRBD1. Germline CDR1 ENHRY, CDR2 SYGVKD. This CDR3 is 16 amino acids long. The ends lost 8 bases at V and 7 bases at J; junction bases unmatched: 16. This CDR3 is CAIGVDRGRVIQEQYF. CDR3 in DNA: TGTGCCATCGGCGTGGACAGGGGGCGAGTTATCCAGGAGCAGTACTTC.

This clone was detected only a few times. The same CDR3 arises from other DNA sequences in this sample as well. The V gene is TRBV25-1, the J gene TRBJ2-7, with a tentative D call TRBD1 (5 bases). V gave up 5 bases and J gave up 4 bases, with 9 bases separating them. The CDR3 extends over 12 amino acids. CDR1 MGHDK and CDR2 SYGVNS come from the germline V gene. CDR3 amino acids: CASSKTEYEQYF. The DNA for the CDR3 is TGTGCCAGCAGTAAGACAGAATACGAGCAGTACTTC.

On this clone: A read error may produce the germline difference seen at one junction end. The rearrangement joins TRBV7-7 to TRBJ2-3; D ambiguous. Germline V lookup: CDR1 SSHAT, CDR2 FNYEAQ (reference sequence). The CDR3 contains 13 residues. CDR3 nucleotides: TGTGCTAGCAGCCCTCTTGAGACAGATACGCAGTATTTT. Its translation is CASSPLETDTQYF.

The chain recombines TRBV7-6 with TRBJ1-2; 7 bases are a match to TRBD1. Germline assignment: CDR1 SGHVS and CDR2 FNYEAQ. The trim removed 0 bases at V and 8 bases at J, leaving 12 bases unmatched. The CDR3 contains 16 residues. This chain's CDR3 is CASSLAEVDRENGYTF. DNA for the CDR3: TGTGCCAGCAGCTTAGCGGAAGTTGACAGGGAGAACGGCTACACCTTC.

The gene calls are TRBV6-4 and TRBJ2-3; 7 nucleotides align to TRBD2. The CDR3 runs 15 residues. The J segment lost 1 base and the V segment lost 6 bases, leaving 7 bases of the junction unmatched. In germline, CDR1 is MRHNA, CDR2 SNTAGT. Written as DNA, the CDR3 is TGTGCCAGCAGCAGCGGGGCTACGGGCACAGATACGCAGTATTTT. Amino acids: CASSSGATGTDTQYF.

This clone was seen a single time. V is TRBV18 and J is TRBJ2-3, with 9 bases identical to TRBD1. The CDR3 sequence is 16 residues long. Germline V CDR1 and CDR2: KGHSH, LQKENI. The trim removed 5 bases at V and 0 bases at J, leaving 6 bases unmatched. CDR3 region: CASSSPGTGSTDTQYF. The CDR3 DNA reads TGTGCCAGCTCAAGCCCCGGGACAGGGAGCACAGATACGCAGTATTTT.

The rearrangement uses TRBV27 and TRBJ2-4; D ambiguous. V was cut by 5 bases and J by 1 base, with 6 bases left in between. The CDR3 has 13 amino acids. CDR1 MNHEY and CDR2 SMNVEV come from the germline V gene (reference sequence). Here the CDR3 DNA reads TGTGCCAGCAGTCAAGGGGCCAAAAACATTCAGTACTTC. This sequence encodes CASSQGAKNIQYF.

This clone has a single count. CDR3 sequence reads: CASSSRGGDTEAFF. CDR3 sequence (DNA): TGTGCCAGCAGTAGCAGGGGGGGGGACACTGAAGCTTTCTTT. V and J are TRBV27 and TRBJ1-1; 7 nucleotides match TRBD1. The V and J ends lost 5 bases and 3 bases, in that order; junction bases with no gene match: 6. Germline CDR1 and CDR2: MNHEY and SMNVEV (reference sequence). The CDR3 has 14 residues.

The V gene is TRBV9, the J gene TRBJ1-2; D gene ambiguous. The germline gives CDR1 SGDLS, CDR2 YYNGEE. Trimming left V 0 bases short and J 0 bases short, with 9 bases between. The CDR3 consists of 15 residues. The CDR3 DNA reads TGTGCCAGCAGCGTAGGGCAGGTACCTAACTATGGCTACACCTTC. Translation gives CASSVGQVPNYGYTF.

V and J are TRBV19 and TRBJ1-1; maybe TRBD1 (5 bases). V was clipped by 5 bases and J by 2 bases, with 15 bases between them. CDR1 is LNHDA, CDR2 SQIVND, per germline (reference sequence). The CDR3 is 15 amino acids. This CDR3 reads CASSPLGTGNTEAFF. The CDR3 DNA reads TGTGCCAGTAGTCCCTTGGGGACGGGTAACACTGAAGCTTTCTTT. Combining the CDR3 with reference TRBV19 and TRBJ1-1 gives the whole variable domain DGGITQSPKYLFRKEGQNVTLSCEQNLNHDAMYWYRQDPGQGLRLIYYSQIVNDFQKGDIAEGYSVSREKKESFPLTVTSAQKNPTAFYLCASSPLGTGNTEAFFGQGTRLTVV.

The chain recombines TRBV19 with TRBJ2-6; 9 nucleotides match TRBD1. Germline lookup yields CDR1 LNHDA and CDR2 SQIVND (reference sequence). This CDR3 contains 15 residues. Trimming at V came to 6 bases and at J to 9 bases, leaving 9 bases not matched to a gene. This chain's CDR3 is CASSSRTGVGNVLTF. The DNA for the CDR3 is TGTGCCAGTAGCTCGAGGACAGGGGTGGGCAACGTCCTGACTTTC.

CDR3 coding DNA: TGTGCCAGCGCGAACCCCTCCTACGAGCAGTACTTC. Amino acid sequence: CASANPSYEQYF. The chain is built from TRBV6-4 and TRBJ2-7; D uncertain. Germline V gene lookup returns CDR1 MRHNA and CDR2 SNTAGT. The CDR3 length is 12 residues. The germline V and J ends were trimmed by 8 bases and 0 bases, with 8 bases remaining between them.

The chain couples TRBV7-9 to TRBJ2-7; 7 nucleotides align to TRBD2. V was clipped by 5 bases and J by 5 bases; unmatched bases: 15. This CDR3 is built from 16 residues. The germline CDR1 and CDR2 sequences are SEHNR and FQNEAQ (reference sequence). CDR3 nucleotide sequence: TGTGCCAGCAGCCCCGCGAGTAGGACTAGAAAGGACGAGCAGTACTTC. This encodes CASSPASRTRKDEQYF.

The gene calls are TRBV5-4 and TRBJ2-7, with D hard to call. V was pared by 0 bases and J by 6 bases, with 19 bases between. Germline loops: CDR1 SGHNT, CDR2 YYREEE (reference sequence). The CDR3 contains 16 residues. CDR3 residues: CASSLAIGGLRLEQYF. The CDR3 nucleotides are TGTGCCAGCAGCTTGGCGATAGGCGGCCTACGGCTCGAGCAGTACTTC.

This chain connects TRBV18 to TRBJ1-5; D ambiguous. The V gene lost 1 base and the J gene lost 0 bases, with 13 bases spanning the gap. The germline V gene has CDR1 KGHSH and CDR2 LQKENI. CDR3 length: 17 amino acids. CDR3 protein: CASSPRTGDYSNQPQHF. The CDR3 DNA reads TGTGCCAGCTCACCACGAACGGGAGATTATAGCAATCAGCCCCAGCATTTT.

V and J are TRBV4-1 and TRBJ2-4; D is perhaps TRBD2 (5 bases). This CDR3 is built from 12 residues. Germline-derived CDR1 and CDR2 are MGHRA and YSYEKL. V lost 1 base, J lost 15 bases, and 13 bases lay in between. The CDR3: CASSQGGGPMYF. The CDR3 nucleotides read TGCGCCAGCAGCCAAGGAGGCGGGCCGATGTACTTC.

J is TRBJ2-7 and V is TRBV11-2; tentatively, D is TRBD2 (7 bases). The germline V gene encodes CDR1 SGHAT and CDR2 FQNNGV. The CDR3 sequence is 15 residues long. Trimming removed 1 base from V and 3 bases from J, with 13 bases in between. CDR3 protein: CASSLASGDYYEQYF. CDR3 DNA: TGTGCCAGCAGCTTAGCTTCAGGGGACTACTACGAGCAGTACTTC.

This chain connects TRBV4-3 to TRBJ2-3, with D uncertain. The V end was cut by 4 bases, the J end by 1 base, with 9 bases between. CDR1 LGHNA and CDR2 YSLEER come from the germline V gene. This CDR3 is built from 14 residues. The CDR3 DNA sequence: TGCGCCAGCAGCCTCTTGGGTGGCACAGATACGCAGTATTTT. It is translated as CASSLLGGTDTQYF.

The CDR3 region is CASSYSGPTYNEQFF. DNA of the CDR3: TGTGCCAGTAGTTATAGCGGGCCAACCTACAATGAGCAGTTCTTC. This chain connects TRBV19 to TRBJ2-1; 7 bases map to TRBD2. Germline CDR1 is LNHDA and CDR2 is SQIVND (reference sequence). V was pared by 5 bases and J by 2 bases, with 6 bases of the junction left unmatched. This CDR3 spans 15 amino acids.

The genes are TRBV4-1 and TRBJ2-1, with no clear D. This CDR3 contains 15 residues. The ends were cut back, 1 base at V and 2 bases at J, with 9 bases in the middle. The V gene's germline CDR1 is MGHRA and CDR2 YSYEKL. The chain's CDR3 is CASSQVRAAYNEQFF. Written as DNA, the CDR3 is TGCGCCAGCAGCCAAGTTAGGGCCGCCTACAATGAGCAGTTCTTC.